The 13 T cell receptor beta chains in this list originate from one sample, sequenced in a study of identical twins. Using its own MiXCR run on the 5' RACE reads, TCRdb lists one record per CDR3 protein. The sample lists 420,000 or so distinct CDR3 sequences, around 18% seen once, with less than 15% in the top ten. Sequenced: naive T cells sorted from blood. These receptors came from a man aged 45 to 65 in good health.

The chain uses TRBV30 and TRBJ1-1; TRBD1 agrees at 10 bases. Trimming took 4 bases from V and 7 from J; bases not matched to a gene: 6. This CDR3 region has 13 residues. Germline V gene sequence: CDR1 GTSNPN, CDR2 SVGIG (reference sequence). The CDR3 coding sequence is TGTGCCTGGACACCGGGACAGGGGCTTGAAGCTTTCTTT. Its protein product is CAWTPGQGLEAFF. Supplemented by reference TRBV30 and TRBJ1-1, the full variable domain reads SQTIHQWPATLVQPVGSPLSLECTVEGTSNPNLYWYRQAAGRGLQLLFYSVGIGQISSEVPQNLSASRPQDRQFILSSKKLLLSDSGFYLCAWTPGQGLEAFFGQGTRLTVV.

This clonotype showed up just a few times. The chain links TRBV9 to TRBJ2-4; D perhaps matches TRBD1 (5 bases). The CDR3 is 13 residues long. Trimming removed 4 bases at V and 3 bases at J, with 8 bases between. Germline V lookup: CDR1 SGDLS, CDR2 YYNGEE. CDR3 coding DNA: TGTGCCAGCAGCCCACAGGTCAAAAACATTCAGTACTTC. This gives the protein CASSPQVKNIQYF.

The J gene is TRBJ2-5, the V gene TRBV4-2; D remains unclear. CDR1 is LGHNA and CDR2 is YNFKEQ in the germline V gene. The V end was cut by 8 bases, the J end by 2 bases, with 15 bases between. This CDR3 comprises 14 residues. The CDR3 protein is CASAPTQKQETQYF. The CDR3 bases are TGTGCCAGCGCCCCGACACAGAAACAAGAGACCCAGTACTTC.

The V gene is TRBV10-3, the J gene TRBJ1-5; D is unclear. Trimming pared 6 bases from V and 3 bases from J, leaving 12 bases between. The CDR3 sequence is 14 residues long. Germline V gene data show CDR1 as ENHRY and CDR2 as SYGVKD. The CDR3 protein is CAISDGLDNQPQHF. The CDR3 DNA is TGTGCCATCAGCGATGGATTGGACAATCAGCCCCAGCATTTT.

The rearrangement uses TRBV7-2 and TRBJ2-3, with 11 bases that match TRBD2. CDR3 size: 17 residues. Germline loops: CDR1 SGHTA, CDR2 FQGNSA. The ends lost 3 bases at V and 5 bases at J; junction bases unmatched: 10. CDR3 sequence (DNA): TGTGCCAGCAGCTTTACCCGGCTAGCGGGAGGTGGAGATACGCAGTATTTT. This translates into CASSFTRLAGGGDTQYF.

This clonotype was seen a few times. This sequence joins TRBV5-4 and TRBJ2-7, with no clear D. V lost 3 bases and J 3 bases, leaving 10 bases between the germline ends. The CDR3 is 13 amino acids. Germline V gene data show CDR1 as SGHNT and CDR2 as YYREEE (reference sequence). CDR3 amino acids: CASSSQDRYEQYF. In DNA form, the CDR3 reads TGTGCCAGCAGCTCGCAGGACCGCTACGAGCAGTACTTC.

The chain joins TRBV7-6 to TRBJ2-2, with 10 bases identical to TRBD1. Trimming took 6 bases from V and 1 from J; bases not matched to a gene: 11. CDR3 size: 18 residues. CDR1 SGHVS and CDR2 FNYEAQ come from the germline V gene. CDR3 sequence reads: CASRPSTGGIRNTGELFF. The CDR3 nucleotides are TGTGCCAGCAGGCCATCGACAGGGGGCATTCGGAACACCGGGGAGCTGTTTTTT.

This clonotype was seen more than once but under ten times. DNA of the CDR3: TGCAGCGTTGGACGGAGTCACACCGGGGAGCTGTTTTTT. Translated: CSVGRSHTGELFF. V is TRBV29-1 and J is TRBJ2-2; D is unclear. The CDR3 contains 13 residues. Germline V CDR1 and CDR2: SQVTM, ANQGSEA. Trimming took 4 bases from V and 3 from J, leaving 9 bases between them.

Many counts were recorded for this clonotype. This rearrangement joins TRBV12-3 or TRBV12-4 to TRBJ2-7; D tentatively fits TRBD1 or TRBD2 (5 bases each). Trimming cost V 7 bases and J 4 bases, with 23 bases left between them. The CDR3 runs to 16 residues. CDR3 amino acids: CASTPTGTRGWYEQYF. CDR3 in DNA: TGTGCCAGCACCCCCACCGGGACCCGAGGTTGGTACGAGCAGTACTTC.

The rearrangement uses TRBV3-1 and TRBJ1-5; D gene unclear. Germline V gives CDR1 LGHDT, CDR2 YNNKEL (reference sequence). This CDR3 has 14 amino acids. V was clipped by 1 base and J by 9 bases, with 13 bases between them. CDR3 sequence: CASSQGSGPWPQHF. CDR3 DNA: TGTGCCAGCAGCCAAGGGTCCGGGCCCTGGCCCCAGCATTTT.

This clonotype has a count of ten or more. V gene TRBV4-2 combines with J gene TRBJ1-4; possibly TRBD1 for D (5 bases). The CDR3 spans 15 residues. Germline V gene sequence: CDR1 LGHNA, CDR2 YNFKEQ. The germline V and J ends were trimmed by 5 bases and 7 bases, with 17 bases remaining between them. The CDR3 DNA reads as TGTGCCAGCAGCACCAGGTGGGGCGGGAGTGAAAAACTGTTTTTT. Translating it yields CASSTRWGGSEKLFF.

The chain is built from TRBV6-1 and TRBJ1-2, with D possibly matching TRBD1 (5 bases). Germline CDR1 MNHNS, CDR2 SASEGT. This CDR3 has 16 residues. The V and J ends lost 5 bases and 4 bases respectively, with 20 bases between them. The CDR3 region has the DNA TGTGCCAGCAGTCCTGTGGGGGGGGGAGTAGGCTATGGCTACACCTTC. Translation: CASSPVGGGVGYGYTF.

This clonotype was seen more than once but under ten times. This rearrangement joins TRBV6-5 to TRBJ1-1; D remains ambiguous. Germline V CDR1 and CDR2: MNHEY, SVGAGI. The V gene lost 2 bases and the J gene lost 1 base, with 8 bases spanning the gap. This CDR3 contains 14 residues. The chain's CDR3 is CASSYGPRNTEAFF. DNA for the CDR3: TGTGCCAGCAGTTACGGGCCAAGGAACACTGAAGCTTTCTTT.